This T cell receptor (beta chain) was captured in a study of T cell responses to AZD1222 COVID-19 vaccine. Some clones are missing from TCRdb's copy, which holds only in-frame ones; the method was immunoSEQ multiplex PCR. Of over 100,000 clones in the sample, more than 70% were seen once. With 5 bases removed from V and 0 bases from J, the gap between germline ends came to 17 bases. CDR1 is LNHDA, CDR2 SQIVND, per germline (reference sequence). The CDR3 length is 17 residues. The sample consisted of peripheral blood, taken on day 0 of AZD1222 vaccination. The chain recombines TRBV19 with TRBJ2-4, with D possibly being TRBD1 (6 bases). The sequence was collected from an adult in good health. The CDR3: CASSPGDERKAKNIQYF. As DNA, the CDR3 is TGTGCCAGTAGTCCAGGGGACGAGAGAAAAGCCAAAAACATTCAGTACTTC.